The clone carrying this T cell receptor beta chain was picked up one time. These data are taken from a study of blood T cell repertoires in COVID-19. Study in general: Some COVID-19 samples were acute and others convalescent; all came from the United States, Italy and Spain. The cDNA or gDNA used as material had been derived from T cells, B-cell-depleted T cells, or PBMCs.

Original data processing: Counts of nucleated cells, estimated from reference gene primer amplification, were obtained. Using immunoSEQ multiplex PCR, the repertoire was profiled, and TCRdb retains in-frame clones only, with some absent. The V and J calls and clone size come from that table; D and trimming were worked out from the DNA. The sample lists about 130,000 clones, roughly four fifths occurring once. The specimen was peripheral blood. This receptor was obtained from a man aged 35 to 55 with active or convalescent COVID-19.

The CDR3 here is CASSVPGTGGWNEQYF. In DNA, the CDR3 is TGTGCCAGTAGTGTCCCCGGGACAGGGGGCTGGAACGAGCAGTACTTC. V gene TRBV19 combines with J gene TRBJ2-7; 12 positions agree with TRBD1. Trimming removed 5 bases from V and 5 bases from J; junction bases left unmatched: 10. The CDR3 extends over 16 amino acids. Germline loops: CDR1 LNHDA, CDR2 SQIVND (reference sequence). The variable domain in full, with the rest retrieved from reference TRBV19 and TRBJ2-7, is DGGITQSPKYLFRKEGQNVTLSCEQNLNHDAMYWYRQDPGQGLRLIYYSQIVNDFQKGDIAEGYSVSREKKESFPLTVTSAQKNPTAFYLCASSVPGTGGWNEQYFGPGTRLTVT.